This entry is about one TCR beta chain. The method was immunoSEQ multiplex PCR; TCRdb's version includes in-frame clones alone and lacks a portion of them. The sample comprises roughly 150,000 clones, approximately 91% of which are singletons, and around 2.1% rests with the top ten. These data belong to a study of T cell responses to AZD1222 COVID-19 vaccine. Germline V gives CDR1 MNHEY, CDR2 SVGAGI. This CDR3 comprises 15 residues. The V and J ends lost 7 bases and 4 bases respectively, with 19 bases between them. The source of this sequence is an adult who received the AZD1222 COVID-19 vaccine. The chain employs TRBV6-5 and TRBJ2-5, with D uncertain. The sequences come from peripheral blood, collected 28 days after the second AZD1222 dose. The CDR3 nucleotides read TGTGCCAGCATAGCCGGGCAGGCAAGAGGAGAGACCCAGTACTTC. Amino acid sequence: CASIAGQARGETQYF.